These 26 T cell receptor beta chains originate from one sample sequenced in a study of human T cells and chemical hapten exposure. TCRdb reprocessed the RACE reads with MiXCR, giving one entry per CDR3 protein. Altogether over 55,000 distinct CDR3 sequences are present, 11% being singletons, with the ten largest covering more than 1.3%. Time point here: patch test 3, about 24 weeks after DPC sensitization. Treatment here: therapeutic diphenylcyclopropenone sensitization with weekly scalp DPC. The material was whole blood, obtained in connection with sensitization to the hapten diphenylcyclopropenone (DPC). Source of these receptors: a woman in her fifties or sixties with alopecia areata. Some clones in this sample may be carry-over from other donors' samples.

This clonotype was recorded many times. The chain combines TRBV19 with TRBJ2-1; possibly TRBD2 for D (6 bases). The CDR3 has 14 amino acids. The V end was cut by 4 bases, the J end by 0 bases, with 7 bases between. Germline V gives CDR1 LNHDA, CDR2 SQIVND (reference sequence). The CDR3 DNA follows: TGTGCCAGTAGTACGGGAGTCTCCTACAATGAGCAGTTCTTC. Translating it yields CASSTGVSYNEQFF.

This clonotype was seen at least ten times. The chain has TRBV7-9 and TRBJ2-7; no firm D call. Trimming cost V 7 bases and J 2 bases, with 15 bases left between them. The germline V gene encodes CDR1 SEHNR and CDR2 FQNEAQ (reference sequence). The CDR3 has 14 amino acids. The CDR3 sequence is CASTQVGRTYEQYF. For the CDR3, the DNA is TGTGCCAGCACCCAGGTAGGGCGAACCTACGAGCAGTACTTC.

CDR3: CASSPDGYQPQHF. The CDR3 DNA follows: TGTGCCAGCAGCCCTGACGGCTATCAGCCCCAGCATTTT. The genes are TRBV7-9 and TRBJ1-5; D gene ambiguous. This CDR3 is 13 amino acids long. Germline assignment: CDR1 SEHNR and CDR2 FQNEAQ (reference sequence). Trimming removed 5 bases from V and 5 bases from J, with 10 bases in between. Based on the CDR3 plus reference TRBV7-9 and TRBJ1-5, the full variable domain is DTGVSQNPRHKITKRGQNVTFRCDPISEHNRLYWYRQTLGQGPEFLTYFQNEAQLEKSRLLSDRFSAERPKGSFSTLEIQRTEQGDSAMYLCASSPDGYQPQHFGDGTRLSIL.

This clonotype was seen repeatedly, ten times or more. CDR3 residues: CASSLVGLAEQYF. CDR3 bases: TGTGCCAGCAGCTTAGTGGGACTAGCGGAGCAGTACTTC. This chain connects TRBV11-2 to TRBJ2-7; the match to TRBD2 covers 10 bases. Germline V CDR1 and CDR2: SGHAT, FQNNGV. CDR3 length: 13 residues. V dropped 1 base and J dropped 7; count of bases not matched to a gene: 1.

This clonotype was counted only a few times. This rearrangement joins TRBV29-1 to TRBJ1-5; no clear D. The CDR3 contains 13 residues. V was trimmed by 5 bases and J by 0 bases, leaving 8 bases between them. Germline assignment: CDR1 SQVTM and CDR2 ANQGSEA. The CDR3 loop is CSVQRDSNQPQHF. CDR3 nucleotides: TGCAGCGTTCAAAGAGATAGCAATCAGCCCCAGCATTTT.

This clonotype was picked up many times. V and J are TRBV5-1 and TRBJ2-7, with a weak D call TRBD1 (6 bases). V was pared by 3 bases and J by 6 bases, with 16 bases between. CDR1 and CDR2 (germline): SGHRS, YFSETQ. The CDR3 runs to 14 residues. The CDR3 is CASSSASGVGEQYF. The CDR3 DNA reads as TGCGCCAGCAGCTCCGCCTCAGGGGTAGGCGAGCAGTACTTC.

In its sample, this clonotype was seen a few times. The rearrangement uses TRBV5-1 and TRBJ2-5; TRBD2 aligns across 8 bases. This CDR3 contains 15 residues. The trim removed 1 base at V and 5 bases at J, leaving 7 bases unmatched. Germline loops: CDR1 SGHRS, CDR2 YFSETQ. The CDR3 here is CASSLQRGPSETQYF. CDR3 sequence (DNA): TGCGCCAGCAGCTTGCAGCGGGGGCCCTCGGAGACCCAGTACTTC. The full variable domain, its missing parts supplied by reference TRBV5-1 and TRBJ2-5, is KAGVTQTPRYLIKTRGQQVTLSCSPISGHRSVSWYQQTPGQGLQFLFEYFSETQRNKGNFPGRFSGRQFSNSRSEMNVSTLELGDSALYLCASSLQRGPSETQYFGPGTRLLVL.

This clonotype was seen ten or more times. V usage is TRBV6-5 and J usage is TRBJ1-4, with D perhaps matching TRBD1 (5 bases). The germline gives CDR1 MNHEY, CDR2 SVGAGI. V was trimmed by 8 bases and J by 5 bases, leaving 24 bases between them. The CDR3 has 17 amino acids. CDR3 residues: CASSRGHQLVGNEKLFF. The CDR3 coding sequence is TGTGCCAGCTCCAGAGGACACCAACTAGTAGGGAATGAAAAACTGTTTTTT.

This clonotype was recorded at least ten times. This chain links TRBV12-3 or TRBV12-4 with TRBJ2-5; weak D call: TRBD2 (5 bases). The CDR3 runs to 14 residues. V was pared by 4 bases and J by 2 bases, with 11 bases between. The CDR3 here is CASSSSRRQETQYF. The DNA of the CDR3 is TGTGCCAGCAGTTCTAGTCGGAGGCAAGAGACCCAGTACTTC.

J is TRBJ2-3 and V is TRBV28; 11 bases are a match to TRBD2. The CDR3 length is 13 residues. Germline CDR1 and CDR2: MDHEN and SYDVKM. The ends lost 7 bases at V and 6 bases at J; junction bases unmatched: 3. The CDR3 loop reads CASNLAGGDTQYF. CDR3 DNA sequence: TGTGCCAGCAACCTAGCGGGAGGTGATACGCAGTATTTT.

This clonotype was observed a few times. The chain couples TRBV29-1 to TRBJ2-1; D possibly uses TRBD1 or TRBD2 (5 bases each). There are 13 residues in the CDR3. Between the trimmed V and J ends, which lost 3 bases and 6 bases, there was a span of 12 bases. Germline-derived CDR1 and CDR2 are SQVTM and ANQGSEA. The CDR3 DNA sequence: TGCAGCGTTGAGGTCGGGGCCTCCAATGAGCAGTTCTTC. The encoded protein is CSVEVGASNEQFF.

This clonotype was counted ten times or more. CDR3 protein: CSAPDRLNEKLFF. CDR3 DNA: TGCAGTGCCCCGGACAGACTTAATGAAAAACTGTTTTTT. This chain joins TRBV20-1 and TRBJ1-4, with D maybe TRBD1 (6 bases). Germline assignment: CDR1 DFQATT and CDR2 SNEGSKA (reference sequence). The CDR3 runs 13 residues. Trimming removed 6 bases from V and 4 bases from J, with 12 bases in between.

The genes are TRBV24-1 and TRBJ1-5, with a possible D match to TRBD1 (5 bases). V lost 4 bases and J 6 bases, leaving 18 bases between the germline ends. CDR3 length equals 16 residues. Germline CDR1 reads KGHDR; CDR2 reads SFDVKD. CDR3 in amino acids: CATSDSGRGASQPQHF. CDR3 nucleotides: TGTGCCACCAGTGACTCAGGAAGAGGGGCCAGTCAGCCCCAGCATTTT.

Ten or more counts support this clonotype. The V and J genes are TRBV7-8 and TRBJ1-1; D unresolved. Germline V gives CDR1 SGHVS, CDR2 FQNEAQ. Trimming stripped 5 bases from V and 0 bases from J, with 13 bases between. This CDR3 spans 15 amino acids. The CDR3 region has the DNA TGTGCCAGCAGCAGGACCGGGCCAGTGAACACTGAAGCTTTCTTT. Translation gives CASSRTGPVNTEAFF.

This clonotype was seen a few times. The chain couples TRBV4-3 to TRBJ2-4; maybe TRBD1 (7 bases). This CDR3 has 16 residues. Germline V CDR1 and CDR2: LGHNA, YSLEER. Trimming took off 4 bases at V and 7 bases at J, with 20 bases between the two ends. In DNA, the CDR3 is TGCGCCAGCAGCCCCCGCGCCCGTGCAGGGGGGAACATTCAGTACTTC. Its translation is CASSPRARAGGNIQYF.

The sample holds a few counts of this clonotype. J is TRBJ2-2 and V is TRBV9, with D uncertain. CDR3 length: 18 amino acids. Looked up from germline, CDR1 is SGDLS and CDR2 is YYNGEE. V gave up 0 bases and J gave up 4 bases, with 19 bases separating them. The CDR3 DNA sequence: TGTGCCAGCAGCGTAGGCCTACCGCCTAGGTCGGGCACCGGGGAGCTGTTTTTT. Its translation: CASSVGLPPRSGTGELFF.

The chain employs TRBV30 and TRBJ1-3, with D possibly TRBD1 on 6 matching bases. The germline V gene has CDR1 GTSNPN and CDR2 SVGIG (reference sequence). The CDR3 length is 13 residues. V lost 1 base and J 7 bases, leaving 11 bases between the germline ends. CDR3 amino acids: CAWSATGHNTIYF. CDR3 sequence (DNA): TGTGCCTGGAGTGCGACAGGCCACAACACCATATATTTT.

There are many counts of this clonotype. The rearrangement joins TRBV5-5 to TRBJ1-5, with TRBD1 matching over 9 bases. Germline V gene data show CDR1 as SGHKS and CDR2 as YYEKEE (reference sequence). Trimming at V came to 3 bases and at J to 7 bases, leaving 2 bases not matched to a gene. This CDR3 region has 13 residues. The CDR3 coding sequence is TGTGCCAGCAGCTGGGACAGGGAGCAGCCCCAGCATTTT. Translated: CASSWDREQPQHF.

V gene TRBV7-9 combines with J gene TRBJ1-3; D is ambiguous. The CDR3 contains 16 residues. The V gene lost 7 bases and the J gene lost 1 base, with 17 bases spanning the gap. Germline V lookup: CDR1 SEHNR, CDR2 FQNEAQ (reference sequence). DNA for the CDR3: TGTGCCAGCAACCGCCGGGCAGATACATCTGGAAACACCATATATTTT. Its translation: CASNRRADTSGNTIYF.

This clonotype was seen ten or more times. The rearrangement joins TRBV20-1 to TRBJ1-1; tentatively, D is TRBD1 (5 bases). Germline CDR1 is DFQATT and CDR2 is SNEGSKA (reference sequence). The CDR3 runs 13 residues. CDR3 nucleotides: TGCGGGGGAGGGGCATTCATGGGGACTGAAGCTTTCTTT. Translated: CGGGAFMGTEAFF.

This clonotype was detected ten times or more. V gene TRBV7-6 combines with J gene TRBJ1-1; D is unclear. This CDR3 is 14 amino acids long. V was clipped by 8 bases and J by 0 bases, with 13 bases between them. Germline assignment: CDR1 SGHVS and CDR2 FNYEAQ. CDR3 coding DNA: TGTGCCAGCTCCCCCGGACTTATGAACACTGAAGCTTTCTTT. Translated, it gives CASSPGLMNTEAFF.

The J gene is TRBJ2-6, the V gene TRBV18; D uncertain. V gave up 4 bases and J gave up 0 bases, with 13 bases separating them. In germline, CDR1 is KGHSH, CDR2 LQKENI. This CDR3 has 17 residues. The CDR3 region has the DNA TGTGCCAGCTCACGGGTAGCAGGCAACTCTGGGGCCAACGTCCTGACTTTC. It is translated as CASSRVAGNSGANVLTF.

The rearrangement links TRBV10-3 to TRBJ2-3, with D uncertain. Germline-derived CDR1 and CDR2 are ENHRY and SYGVKD. There are 15 residues in the CDR3. Trimming pared 2 bases from V and 6 bases from J, leaving 15 bases between. In DNA form, the CDR3 reads TGTGCCATCAGTGAGAGGCCACCCACGGCGGATACGCAGTATTTT. It codes for CAISERPPTADTQYF.

This clonotype was observed a few times. This sequence joins TRBV5-5 and TRBJ2-1, with D hard to call. CDR3 length: 12 residues. In germline, CDR1 is SGHKS, CDR2 YYEKEE (reference sequence). V was pared by 2 bases and J by 9 bases, with 9 bases between. The CDR3 DNA is TGTGCCAGCAGCTTAACGGACGGTGAGCAGTTCTTC. Translated, it gives CASSLTDGEQFF.

This chain links TRBV19 with TRBJ2-1, with 7 bases that match TRBD2. After removal of 7 bases from V and 15 bases from J, the junction contained 24 bases not matched to a gene. Looked up from germline, CDR1 is LNHDA and CDR2 is SQIVND (reference sequence). This CDR3 is 16 amino acids long. The CDR3 loop reads CASTARLAALTMSMFF. CDR3 coding DNA: TGTGCCAGTACCGCGCGCCTAGCGGCCCTTACAATGAGCATGTTCTTC.

This clonotype turned up a few times. The chain is built from TRBV7-9 and TRBJ2-1; weak D call: TRBD1 (6 bases). In germline, CDR1 is SEHNR, CDR2 FQNEAQ (reference sequence). Trimming removed 5 bases from V and 7 bases from J, with 9 bases in between. This CDR3 contains 12 residues. In DNA, the CDR3 is TGTGCCAGCAGCACTACAGGGAATGAGCAGTTCTTC. The encoded protein is CASSTTGNEQFF.